The 10 T cell receptor beta chains presented below share a single source sample, sequenced in a study of T-cell memory formation after mild COVID-19. From the 5' RACE reads, TCRdb called clonotypes with MiXCR, one entry per CDR3 protein. The sample carries approximately 110,000 distinct CDR3 sequences, 22% recorded once. Specimen: PBMCs or a T cell subset sorted from them (not recorded which). These receptors were taken from a man aged 18 to 29 who had mild COVID-19 (a few samples of this study predate the infection). Cell type and time point are not known.

The chain joins TRBV7-9 to TRBJ2-1; D possibly uses TRBD1 or TRBD2 (6 bases each). The CDR3 is made up of 13 amino acids. Germline loops: CDR1 SEHNR, CDR2 FQNEAQ (reference sequence). V was shortened by 11 bases and J by 5 bases, with 16 bases between the two germline ends. The CDR3 DNA is TGTGCCGGCCGGGGGCAGTTAGACAATGAGCAGTTCTTC. Amino acids: CAGRGQLDNEQFF.

The chain couples TRBV29-1 to TRBJ2-3; 7 bases are a match to TRBD2. This CDR3 comprises 13 residues. Germline V lookup: CDR1 SQVTM, CDR2 ANQGSEA. The V and J ends lost 7 bases and 8 bases, in that order; junction bases with no gene match: 12. The CDR3 DNA sequence: TGCAGCGCAAGGGAGGGCGGGGGAGGTACGCAGTATTTT. Its translation: CSAREGGGGTQYF.

The chain is built from TRBV10-3 and TRBJ2-1, with a possible D match to TRBD2 (5 bases). Germline-derived CDR1 and CDR2 are ENHRY and SYGVKD. The V end lost 4 bases, the J end lost 10 bases, and 20 bases lay between the germline ends. The CDR3 loop spans 15 amino acids. The CDR3 DNA follows: TGTGCCATCAGTGGTTTTGAACGGGGAGTGGACGAGCAGTTCTTC. It codes for CAISGFERGVDEQFF.

The chain carries TRBV7-9 and TRBJ1-2, with D possibly TRBD1 on 5 matching bases. This CDR3 comprises 13 residues. Per germline, CDR1 SEHNR and CDR2 FQNEAQ (reference sequence). V was trimmed by 5 bases and J by 4 bases, leaving 11 bases between them. The CDR3 region has the DNA TGTGCCAGCAGCATGTCAGGGCCCTATGGCTACACCTTC. This translates into CASSMSGPYGYTF.

This chain connects TRBV9 to TRBJ1-2; unclear D gene. Per germline, CDR1 SGDLS and CDR2 YYNGEE. The CDR3 sequence is 14 residues long. V was clipped by 3 bases and J by 4 bases, with 13 bases between them. For the CDR3, the DNA is TGTGCCAGCAGCGGAGAAACCACAGCCTATGGCTACACCTTC. Translation gives CASSGETTAYGYTF.

This clonotype was picked up a small number of times. V is TRBV5-1 and J is TRBJ1-2, with a tentative D call TRBD1 (6 bases). Germline V gene sequence: CDR1 SGHRS, CDR2 YFSETQ. The germline V and J ends were trimmed by 1 base and 7 bases, with 14 bases remaining between them. This CDR3 comprises 14 residues. The CDR3 is CASSLLQGRGGYTF. CDR3 in DNA: TGCGCCAGCAGCTTGCTCCAGGGGAGAGGTGGCTACACCTTC.

The chain is built from TRBV7-2 and TRBJ1-1; D is unresolved. V lost 5 bases and J 4 bases, leaving 17 bases between the germline ends. The CDR3 runs 15 residues. The V gene's germline CDR1 is SGHTA and CDR2 FQGNSA. CDR3 sequence (DNA): TGTGCCAGCAGCCCGAACCACTACAGCGTCACTGAAGCTTTCTTT. It encodes CASSPNHYSVTEAFF.

This chain connects TRBV4-3 to TRBJ2-3, with 7 bases matching TRBD2. Trimming at V came to 0 bases and at J to 3 bases, leaving 6 bases not matched to a gene. Germline loops: CDR1 LGHNA, CDR2 YSLEER. The CDR3 loop spans 16 amino acids. The CDR3 DNA follows: TGCGCCAGCAGCCAAGATGGGAGGGGACGGACAGATACGCAGTATTTT. Encoded protein: CASSQDGRGRTDTQYF.

The CDR3 coding sequence is TGTGCCAGCAGCAGGGACCTCCAGAAAGAGACCCAGTACTTC. Amino acid sequence: CASSRDLQKETQYF. The V gene is TRBV21-1, the J gene TRBJ2-5; the table names TRBD2, a call not compared with the DNA. TRBV21-1 is designated a pseudogene. This CDR3 has 14 amino acids.

This chain connects TRBV29-1 to TRBJ1-2; 10 bases agree with TRBD1. The germline gives CDR1 SQVTM, CDR2 ANQGSEA. V was pared by 5 bases and J by 3 bases, with 3 bases of the junction left unmatched. The CDR3 totals 13 residues. Here the CDR3 reads CSVWGQGYYGYTF. In nucleotides, the CDR3 is TGCAGCGTTTGGGGACAGGGGTACTATGGCTACACCTTC.